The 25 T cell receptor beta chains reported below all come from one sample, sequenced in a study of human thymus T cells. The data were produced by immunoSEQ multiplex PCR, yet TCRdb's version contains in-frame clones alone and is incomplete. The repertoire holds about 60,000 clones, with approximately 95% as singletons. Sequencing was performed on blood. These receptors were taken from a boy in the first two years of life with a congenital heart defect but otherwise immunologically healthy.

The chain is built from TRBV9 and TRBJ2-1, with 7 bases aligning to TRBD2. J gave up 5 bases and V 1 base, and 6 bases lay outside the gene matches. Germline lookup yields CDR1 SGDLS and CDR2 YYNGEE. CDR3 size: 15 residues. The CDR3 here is CASSVREGGNNEQFF. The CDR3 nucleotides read TGTGCCAGCAGCGTAAGGGAGGGAGGGAACAATGAGCAGTTCTTC.

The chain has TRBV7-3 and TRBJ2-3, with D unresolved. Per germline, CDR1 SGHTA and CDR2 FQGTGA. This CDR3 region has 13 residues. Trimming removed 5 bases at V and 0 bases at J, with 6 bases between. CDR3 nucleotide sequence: TGTGCCAGCAGCAGGGTTAGCACAGATACGCAGTATTTT. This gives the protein CASSRVSTDTQYF. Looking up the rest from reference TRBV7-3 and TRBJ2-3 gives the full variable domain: GAGVSQTPSNKVTEKGKYVELRCDPISGHTALYWYRQSLGQGPEFLIYFQGTGAADDSGLPNDRFFAVRPEGSVSTLKIQRTERGDSAVYLCASSRVSTDTQYFGPGTRLTVL.

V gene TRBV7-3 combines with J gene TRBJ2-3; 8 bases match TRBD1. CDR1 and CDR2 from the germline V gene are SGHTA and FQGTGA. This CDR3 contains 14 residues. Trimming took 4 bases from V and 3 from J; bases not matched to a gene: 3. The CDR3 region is CASSSRTGTDTQYF. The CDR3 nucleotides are TGTGCCAGCAGCTCAAGGACAGGGACAGATACGCAGTATTTT.

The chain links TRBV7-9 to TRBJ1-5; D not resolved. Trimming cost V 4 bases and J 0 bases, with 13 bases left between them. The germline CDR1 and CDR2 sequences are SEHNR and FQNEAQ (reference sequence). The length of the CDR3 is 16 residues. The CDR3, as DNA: TGTGCCAGCAGCTCCGTGCCACAGTTTAGCAATCAGCCCCAGCATTTT. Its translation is CASSSVPQFSNQPQHF.

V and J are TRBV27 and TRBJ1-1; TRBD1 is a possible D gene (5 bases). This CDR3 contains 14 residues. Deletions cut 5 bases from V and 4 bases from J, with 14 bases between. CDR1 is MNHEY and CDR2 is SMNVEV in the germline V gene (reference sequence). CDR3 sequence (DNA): TGTGCCAGCAGTCCTGGGGGGGTGAGCACTGAAGCTTTCTTT. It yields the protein CASSPGGVSTEAFF.

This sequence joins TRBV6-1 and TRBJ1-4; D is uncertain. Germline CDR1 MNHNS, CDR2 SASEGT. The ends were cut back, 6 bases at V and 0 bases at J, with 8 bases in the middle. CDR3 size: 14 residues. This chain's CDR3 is CASRNRATNEKLFF. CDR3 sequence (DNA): TGTGCCAGCAGGAACAGAGCAACTAATGAAAAACTGTTTTTT.

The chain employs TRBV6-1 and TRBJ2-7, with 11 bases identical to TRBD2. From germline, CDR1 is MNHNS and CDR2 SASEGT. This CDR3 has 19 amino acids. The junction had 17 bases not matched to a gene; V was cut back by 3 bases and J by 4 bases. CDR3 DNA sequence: TGTGCCAGCAGTGAGGGATTGGGACTAGCGGTGCTTAGATTGTACGAGCAGTACTTC. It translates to CASSEGLGLAVLRLYEQYF.

CDR3 sequence: CASSSQGARDEQFF. The CDR3 coding sequence is TGTGCCAGCAGTTCACAGGGGGCTCGCGATGAGCAGTTCTTC. The chain employs TRBV2 and TRBJ2-1; TRBD1 matches 9 bases. Per germline, CDR1 SNHLY and CDR2 FYNNEI. CDR3 length: 14 amino acids. The junction had 7 bases not matched to a gene; V was cut back by 5 bases and J by 8 bases.

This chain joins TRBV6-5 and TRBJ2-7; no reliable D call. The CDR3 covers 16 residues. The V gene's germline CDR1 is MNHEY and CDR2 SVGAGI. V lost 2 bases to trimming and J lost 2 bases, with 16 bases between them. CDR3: CASSYPRPRRTYEQYF. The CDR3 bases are TGTGCCAGCAGTTACCCCCGGCCTCGGAGAACCTACGAGCAGTACTTC.

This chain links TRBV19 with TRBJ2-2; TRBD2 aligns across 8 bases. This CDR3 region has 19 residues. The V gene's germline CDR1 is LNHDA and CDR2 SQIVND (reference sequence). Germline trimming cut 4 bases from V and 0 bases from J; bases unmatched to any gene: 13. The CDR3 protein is CASSTSGTRIPANTGELFF. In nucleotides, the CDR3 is TGTGCCAGTAGTACCTCCGGGACTAGAATTCCGGCGAACACCGGGGAGCTGTTTTTT.

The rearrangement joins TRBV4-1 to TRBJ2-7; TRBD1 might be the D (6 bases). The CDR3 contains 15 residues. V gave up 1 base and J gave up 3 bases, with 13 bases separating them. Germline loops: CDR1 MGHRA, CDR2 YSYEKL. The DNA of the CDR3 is TGCGCCAGCAGCCAAGGAGGGGGTAGGGACTACGAGCAGTACTTC. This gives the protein CASSQGGGRDYEQYF.

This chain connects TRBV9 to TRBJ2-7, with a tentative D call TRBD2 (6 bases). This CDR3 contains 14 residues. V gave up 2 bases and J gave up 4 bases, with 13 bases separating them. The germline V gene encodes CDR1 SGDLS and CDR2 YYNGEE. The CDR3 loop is CASSVGGAVYEQYF. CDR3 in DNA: TGTGCCAGCAGCGTCGGCGGGGCTGTGTACGAGCAGTACTTC.

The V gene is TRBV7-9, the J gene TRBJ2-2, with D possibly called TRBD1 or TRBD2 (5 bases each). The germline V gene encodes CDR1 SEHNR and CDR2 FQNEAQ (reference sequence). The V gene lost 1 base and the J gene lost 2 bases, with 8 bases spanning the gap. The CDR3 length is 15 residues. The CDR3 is CASSLGGTNTGELFF. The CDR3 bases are TGTGCCAGCAGCTTAGGTGGGACCAACACCGGGGAGCTGTTTTTT. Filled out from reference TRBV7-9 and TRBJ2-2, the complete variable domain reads DTGVSQNPRHKITKRGQNVTFRCDPISEHNRLYWYRQTLGQGPEFLTYFQNEAQLEKSRLLSDRFSAERPKGSFSTLEIQRTEQGDSAMYLCASSLGGTNTGELFFGEGSRLTVL.

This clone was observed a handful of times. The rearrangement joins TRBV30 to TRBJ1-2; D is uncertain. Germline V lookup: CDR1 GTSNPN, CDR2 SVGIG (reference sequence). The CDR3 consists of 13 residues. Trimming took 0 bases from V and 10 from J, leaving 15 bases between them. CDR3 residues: CAWSVGSMIVYTF. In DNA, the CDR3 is TGTGCCTGGAGTGTAGGGTCAATGATCGTCTACACCTTC.

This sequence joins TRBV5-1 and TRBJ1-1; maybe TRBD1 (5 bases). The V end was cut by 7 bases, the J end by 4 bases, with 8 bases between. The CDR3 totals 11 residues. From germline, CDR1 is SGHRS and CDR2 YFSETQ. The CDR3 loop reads CASRGGTEAFF. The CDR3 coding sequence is TGCGCCAGCCGGGGGGGCACTGAAGCTTTCTTT. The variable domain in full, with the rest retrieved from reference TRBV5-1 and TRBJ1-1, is KAGVTQTPRYLIKTRGQQVTLSCSPISGHRSVSWYQQTPGQGLQFLFEYFSETQRNKGNFPGRFSGRQFSNSRSEMNVSTLELGDSALYLCASRGGTEAFFGQGTRLTVV.

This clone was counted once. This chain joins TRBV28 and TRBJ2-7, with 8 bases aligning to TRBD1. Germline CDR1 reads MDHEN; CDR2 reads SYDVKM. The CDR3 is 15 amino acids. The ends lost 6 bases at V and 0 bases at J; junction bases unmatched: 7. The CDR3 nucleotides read TGTGCCAGCAGCCTGCCTGGACAGGGCTCCTACGAGCAGTACTTC. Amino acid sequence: CASSLPGQGSYEQYF.

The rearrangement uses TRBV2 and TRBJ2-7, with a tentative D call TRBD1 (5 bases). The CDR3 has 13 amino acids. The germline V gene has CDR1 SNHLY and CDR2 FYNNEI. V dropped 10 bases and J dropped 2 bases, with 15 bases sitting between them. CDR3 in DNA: TGTGCCACACGCCGACAGCTCGCCTACGAGCAGTACTTC. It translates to CATRRQLAYEQYF.

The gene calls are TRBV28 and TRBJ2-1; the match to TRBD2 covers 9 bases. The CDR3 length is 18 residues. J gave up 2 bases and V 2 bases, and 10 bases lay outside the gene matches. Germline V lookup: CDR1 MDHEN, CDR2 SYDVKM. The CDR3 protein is CASSLPLAGGVPYNEQFF. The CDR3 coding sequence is TGTGCCAGCAGTTTACCACTAGCGGGCGGGGTGCCCTACAATGAGCAGTTCTTC. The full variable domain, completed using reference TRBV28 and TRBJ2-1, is DVKVTQSSRYLVKRTGEKVFLECVQDMDHENMFWYRQDPGLGLRLIYFSYDVKMKEKGDIPEGYSVSREKKERFSLILESASTNQTSMYLCASSLPLAGGVPYNEQFFGPGTRLTVL.

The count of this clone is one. CDR3 loop: CASSLEGGHGQYF. The CDR3 nucleotides read TGTGCCAGCAGCTTAGAGGGGGGACACGGGCAGTATTTT. The V gene is TRBV7-2, the J gene TRBJ2-3; either TRBD1 or TRBD2 may supply D (6 bases each). Germline CDR1 and CDR2: SGHTA and FQGNSA. The germline V and J ends were trimmed by 1 base and 11 bases, with 13 bases remaining between them. The CDR3 loop spans 13 amino acids.

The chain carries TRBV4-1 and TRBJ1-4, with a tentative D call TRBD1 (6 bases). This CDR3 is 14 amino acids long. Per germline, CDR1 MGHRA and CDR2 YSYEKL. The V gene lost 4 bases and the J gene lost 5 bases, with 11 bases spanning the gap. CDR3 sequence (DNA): TGCGCCAGCAGCCTCGACAGGTTAAATGAAAAACTGTTTTTT. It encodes CASSLDRLNEKLFF.

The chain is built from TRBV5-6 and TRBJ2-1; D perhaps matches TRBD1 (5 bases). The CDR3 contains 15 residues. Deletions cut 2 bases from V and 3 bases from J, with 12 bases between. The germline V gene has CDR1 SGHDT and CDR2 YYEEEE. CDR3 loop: CASSLGVGIYNEQFF. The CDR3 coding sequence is TGTGCCAGCAGCTTAGGGGTAGGGATCTACAATGAGCAGTTCTTC.

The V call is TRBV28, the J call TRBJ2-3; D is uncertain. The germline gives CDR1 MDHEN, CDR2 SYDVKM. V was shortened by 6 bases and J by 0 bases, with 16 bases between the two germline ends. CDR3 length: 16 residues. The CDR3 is CASSWATASSTDTQYF. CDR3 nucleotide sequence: TGTGCCAGCAGCTGGGCGACGGCCTCTAGCACAGATACGCAGTATTTT.

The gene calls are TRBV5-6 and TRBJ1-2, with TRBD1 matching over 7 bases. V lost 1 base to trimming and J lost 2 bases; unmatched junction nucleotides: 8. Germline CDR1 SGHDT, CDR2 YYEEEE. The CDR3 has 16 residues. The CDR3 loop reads CASSLLGGRGNYGYTF. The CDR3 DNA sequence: TGTGCCAGCAGCTTGCTAGGGGGCAGGGGGAACTATGGCTACACCTTC.

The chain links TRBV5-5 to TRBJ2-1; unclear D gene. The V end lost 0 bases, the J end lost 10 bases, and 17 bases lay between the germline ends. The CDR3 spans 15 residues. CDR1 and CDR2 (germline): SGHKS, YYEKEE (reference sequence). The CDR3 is CASSLVADQHREQFF. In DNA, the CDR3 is TGTGCCAGCAGCTTGGTAGCCGACCAACATAGGGAGCAGTTCTTC.

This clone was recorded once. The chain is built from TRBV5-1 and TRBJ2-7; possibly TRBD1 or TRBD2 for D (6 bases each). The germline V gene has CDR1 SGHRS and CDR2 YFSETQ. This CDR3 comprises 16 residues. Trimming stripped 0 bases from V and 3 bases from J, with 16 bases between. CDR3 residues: CASSLATVGGFYEQYF. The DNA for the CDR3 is TGCGCCAGCAGCTTGGCTACCGTGGGGGGCTTCTACGAGCAGTACTTC.